A single sample is the source of the 6 T cell receptor beta chains below, sequenced in a study of blood T cell repertoires in COVID-19. Sequencing used immunoSEQ multiplex PCR; TCRdb keeps in-frame clones, though not all of them. In the table there are about 400,000 clones, about 90% of which are singletons. The source material was PBMCs or T cells enriched from blood (not recorded which). These receptors were collected from a woman aged 30 to 39 who had recovered from COVID-19.

The chain employs TRBV4-1 and TRBJ1-5, with D perhaps matching TRBD1 (5 bases). Trimming removed 1 base from V and 2 bases from J, with 12 bases in between. The CDR3 contains 16 residues. Germline assignment: CDR1 MGHRA and CDR2 YSYEKL. The CDR3 loop is CASSQVGGGGNQPQHF. CDR3 nucleotides: TGCGCCAGCAGCCAAGTCGGCGGGGGAGGCAATCAGCCCCAGCATTTT.

The gene calls are TRBV12-3 or TRBV12-4 and TRBJ2-7, with D perhaps TRBD1 (6 bases). The CDR3 is 13 amino acids. Trimming shortened V by 2 bases and J by 5 bases, and 10 bases separated the two germline ends. The CDR3 loop reads CASSLSQGHEQYF. In nucleotides, the CDR3 is TGTGCCAGCAGTTTATCACAGGGCCACGAGCAGTACTTC.

The V and J genes are TRBV29-1 and TRBJ1-2; TRBD1 is a possible D gene (5 bases). Germline V gene data show CDR1 as SQVTM and CDR2 as ANQGSEA. The CDR3 is 15 residues long. The V end was cut by 5 bases, the J end by 1 base, with 17 bases between. The CDR3 nucleotides are TGCAGCGTTCGGACAAACTTAATCGTTAACTATGGCTACACCTTC. This translates into CSVRTNLIVNYGYTF.

This clone was counted a few times. The rearrangement uses TRBV7-3 and TRBJ1-5, with D perhaps matching TRBD1 (6 bases). The V end was cut by 2 bases, the J end by 1 base, with 9 bases between. The CDR3 has 15 residues. Looked up from germline, CDR1 is SGHTA and CDR2 is FQGTGA. As DNA, the CDR3 is TGTGCCAGCAGCTTAGGGGGCGCAAGCAATCAGCCCCAGCATTTT. Translated, it gives CASSLGGASNQPQHF.

The V gene is TRBV28, the J gene TRBJ1-3; D gene uncertain. Trimming pared 6 bases from V and 3 bases from J, leaving 18 bases between. CDR1 is MDHEN and CDR2 is SYDVKM in the germline V gene. This CDR3 comprises 16 residues. The chain's CDR3 is CASREVGREYGNTIYF. DNA for the CDR3: TGTGCCAGCAGGGAAGTCGGACGGGAATATGGAAACACCATATATTTT.

This chain uses TRBV27 with TRBJ1-6; 8 bases align to TRBD1. The germline CDR1 and CDR2 sequences are MNHEY and SMNVEV (reference sequence). Trimming cost V 6 bases and J 10 bases; bases outside gene matches: 5. The CDR3 sequence is 13 residues long. The CDR3 DNA sequence: TGTGCCAGCAGAATTCAGGGGGCCTCACCCCTCCACTTT. The encoded protein is CASRIQGASPLHF.